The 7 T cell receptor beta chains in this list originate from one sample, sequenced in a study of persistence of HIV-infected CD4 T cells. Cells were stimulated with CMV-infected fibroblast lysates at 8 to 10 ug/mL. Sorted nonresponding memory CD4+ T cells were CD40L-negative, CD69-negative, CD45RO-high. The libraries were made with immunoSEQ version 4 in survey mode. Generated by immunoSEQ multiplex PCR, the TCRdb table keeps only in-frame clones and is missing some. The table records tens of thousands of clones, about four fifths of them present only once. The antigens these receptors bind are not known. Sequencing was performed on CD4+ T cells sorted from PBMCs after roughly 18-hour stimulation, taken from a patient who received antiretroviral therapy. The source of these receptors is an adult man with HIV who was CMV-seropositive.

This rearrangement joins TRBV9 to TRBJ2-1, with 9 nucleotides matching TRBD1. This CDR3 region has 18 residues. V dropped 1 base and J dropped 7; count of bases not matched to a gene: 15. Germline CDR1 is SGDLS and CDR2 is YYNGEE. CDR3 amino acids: CASSVNPLTGGAWNEQFF. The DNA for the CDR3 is TGTGCCAGCAGCGTAAATCCTTTAACAGGGGGCGCTTGGAATGAGCAGTTCTTC.

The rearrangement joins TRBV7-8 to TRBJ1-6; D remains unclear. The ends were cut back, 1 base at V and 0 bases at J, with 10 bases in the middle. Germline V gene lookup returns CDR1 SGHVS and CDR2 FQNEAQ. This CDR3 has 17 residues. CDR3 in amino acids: CASSLVGQSSYNSPLHF. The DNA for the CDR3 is TGTGCCAGCAGCTTAGTTGGTCAGAGCTCCTATAATTCACCCCTCCACTTT.

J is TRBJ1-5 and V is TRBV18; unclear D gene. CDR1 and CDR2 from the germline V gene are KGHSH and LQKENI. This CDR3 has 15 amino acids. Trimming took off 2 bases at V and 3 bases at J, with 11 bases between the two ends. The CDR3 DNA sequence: TGTGCCAGCTCACCAGGGCAGGCGTTCAATCAGCCCCAGCATTTT. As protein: CASSPGQAFNQPQHF.

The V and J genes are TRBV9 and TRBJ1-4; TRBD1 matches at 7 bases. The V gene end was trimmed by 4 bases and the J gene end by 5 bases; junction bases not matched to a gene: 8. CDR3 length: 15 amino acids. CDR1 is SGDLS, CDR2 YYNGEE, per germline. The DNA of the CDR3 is TGTGCCAGCAGCCCTCGACAGGGTCTAAATGAAAAACTGTTTTTT. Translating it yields CASSPRQGLNEKLFF.

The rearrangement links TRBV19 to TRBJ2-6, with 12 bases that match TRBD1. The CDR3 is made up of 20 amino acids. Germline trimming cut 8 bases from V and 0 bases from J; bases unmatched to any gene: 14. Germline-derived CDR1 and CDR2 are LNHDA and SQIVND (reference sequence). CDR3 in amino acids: CASGNGLGTGGHSGANVLTF. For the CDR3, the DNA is TGTGCCAGTGGCAATGGCCTCGGGACAGGGGGCCACTCTGGGGCCAACGTCCTGACTTTC. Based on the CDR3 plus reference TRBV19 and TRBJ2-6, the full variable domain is DGGITQSPKYLFRKEGQNVTLSCEQNLNHDAMYWYRQDPGQGLRLIYYSQIVNDFQKGDIAEGYSVSREKKESFPLTVTSAQKNPTAFYLCASGNGLGTGGHSGANVLTFGAGSRLTVL.

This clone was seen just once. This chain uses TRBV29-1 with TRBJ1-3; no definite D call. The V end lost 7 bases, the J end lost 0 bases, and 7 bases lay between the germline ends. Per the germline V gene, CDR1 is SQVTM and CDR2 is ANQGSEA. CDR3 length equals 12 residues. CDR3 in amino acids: CSAEGSGNTIYF. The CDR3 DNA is TGCAGCGCGGAAGGCTCTGGAAACACCATATATTTT.

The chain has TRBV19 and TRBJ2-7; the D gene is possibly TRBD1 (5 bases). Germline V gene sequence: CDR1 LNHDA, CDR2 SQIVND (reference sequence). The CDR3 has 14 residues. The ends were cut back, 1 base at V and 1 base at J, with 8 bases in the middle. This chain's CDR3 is CASSIGTPSYEQYF. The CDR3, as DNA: TGTGCCAGTAGTATAGGGACACCATCCTACGAGCAGTACTTC.